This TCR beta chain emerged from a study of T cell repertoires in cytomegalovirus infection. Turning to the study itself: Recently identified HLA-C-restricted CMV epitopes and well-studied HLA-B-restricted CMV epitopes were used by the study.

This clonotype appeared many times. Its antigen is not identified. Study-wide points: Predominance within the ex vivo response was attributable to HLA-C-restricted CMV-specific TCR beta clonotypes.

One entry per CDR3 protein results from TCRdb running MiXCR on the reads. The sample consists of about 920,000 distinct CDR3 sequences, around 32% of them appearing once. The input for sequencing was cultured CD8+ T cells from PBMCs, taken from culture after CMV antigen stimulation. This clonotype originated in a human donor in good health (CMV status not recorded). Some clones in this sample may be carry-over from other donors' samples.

The CDR3 DNA reads as TGTGCCAGCAGTGACTCACAGACTAGCGACACAGATACGCAGTATTTT. This encodes CASSDSQTSDTDTQYF. The chain links TRBV6-4 to TRBJ2-3, with 8 bases lining up with TRBD2. V lost 0 bases, J lost 2 bases, and 4 bases stayed unmatched. Germline values: CDR1 MRHNA, CDR2 SNTAGT. This CDR3 has 16 amino acids.